The T cell receptor (beta chain) under discussion was sequenced for a study of control samples from healthy donors and cancer patients. Germline values: CDR1 LGHDT, CDR2 YNNKEL (reference sequence). V lost 1 base and J lost 8, with 19 bases in between. The CDR3 is 16 amino acids. This clone was observed a few times. The assay was immunoSEQ multiplex PCR, and TCRdb's table has in-frame clones only and misses some. Of fewer than 200,000 clones in the sample, just under 95% were seen once. Source material: blood. The sequence came from a woman aged 55-75 years in good health. This chain uses TRBV3-1 (or the pseudogene TRBV3-2) with TRBJ2-3; D is undetermined. This chain's CDR3 is CASSQVAKTTSGTQYF. As DNA, the CDR3 is TGTGCCAGCAGCCAAGTGGCCAAAACAACGTCAGGTACGCAGTATTTT.